This is a list of T cell receptor beta chains from one sample in a study of neurological immune-mediated disorders. A single record per CDR3 protein comes from TCRdb applying MiXCR to the 5' RACE reads. The table records 45,000 to 50,000 distinct CDR3 sequences, around 3.3% of them present only once. Sequencing input: PBMCs. These TCRs come from a woman aged 45-60 years with multiple sclerosis. Both conserved end residues are part of each CDR3. D genes are given only for firm matches. Not all rows give a size; the values are once, few, many and, for expanded clones, a class.

CDR3 length: 16
J gene: TRBJ1-1
V gene: TRBV5-6
D gene: .
clone size: many
CDR3 protein: CASSLAGQGENTEAFF
CDR3 DNA: TGTGCCAGCAGCTTGGCCGGTCAGGGAGAGAACACTGAAGCTTTCTTT

CDR3 length: 15
J gene: TRBJ2-1
V gene: TRBV7-3
D gene: .
clone size: many
CDR3 protein: CASSLGEFSYNEQFF
CDR3 DNA: TGTGCCAGCAGCTTAGGGGAGTTCTCCTACAATGAGCAGTTCTTC

CDR3 length: 14
J gene: TRBJ2-7
V gene: TRBV7-2
D gene: .
clone size: many
CDR3 protein: CASSFDSSAYEQYF
CDR3 DNA: TGTGCCAGCAGCTTCGACAGCTCAGCCTACGAGCAGTACTTC

CDR3 length: 15
J gene: TRBJ2-2
V gene: TRBV5-1
D gene: TRBD2
clone size: many
CDR3 protein: CASSSGLGNTGELFF
CDR3 DNA: TGCGCCAGCAGCTCCGGACTAGGGAACACCGGGGAGCTGTTTTTT

CDR3 length: 15
J gene: TRBJ2-5
V gene: TRBV20-1
D gene: TRBD1
clone size: many
CDR3 protein: CSARVPQGAGETQYF
CDR3 DNA: TGCAGTGCTAGGGTACCACAGGGGGCGGGGGAGACCCAGTACTTC

CDR3 length: 15
J gene: TRBJ2-5
V gene: TRBV3-1
D gene: TRBD2
clone size: many
CDR3 protein: CASSQVLAGEETQYF
CDR3 DNA: TGTGCCAGCAGCCAAGTCTTAGCGGGAGAAGAGACCCAGTACTTC

CDR3 length: 16
J gene: TRBJ1-4
V gene: TRBV7-9
D gene: .
clone size: .
CDR3 protein: CASSLGVLLGGEKLFF
CDR3 DNA: TGTGCCAGCAGCTTGGGGGTTCTTTTAGGCGGCGAAAAACTGTTTTTT

CDR3 length: 15
J gene: TRBJ1-5
V gene: TRBV5-1
D gene: .
clone size: many
CDR3 protein: CASSPGDGGNQPQHF
CDR3 DNA: TGCGCCAGCAGCCCGGGGGACGGCGGCAATCAGCCCCAGCATTTT

CDR3 length: 14
J gene: TRBJ1-1
V gene: TRBV7-9
D gene: .
clone size: many
CDR3 protein: CASSFDGMNTEAFF
CDR3 DNA: TGTGCCAGCAGCTTTGACGGTATGAACACTGAAGCTTTCTTT

CDR3 length: 15
J gene: TRBJ1-2
V gene: TRBV5-1
D gene: .
clone size: many
CDR3 protein: CASSLENRLNYGYTF
CDR3 DNA: TGCGCCAGCAGCTTGGAAAACAGGTTGAACTATGGCTACACCTTC

CDR3 length: 16
J gene: TRBJ1-3
V gene: TRBV14
D gene: .
clone size: many
CDR3 protein: CASSQVPRNLGNTIYF
CDR3 DNA: TGTGCCAGCAGCCAAGTGCCCCGAAACCTTGGAAACACCATATATTTT

CDR3 length: 13
J gene: TRBJ2-3
V gene: TRBV10-3
D gene: .
clone size: medium-sized
CDR3 protein: CAISDPGTDTQYF
CDR3 DNA: TGTGCCATCAGTGATCCGGGGACAGATACGCAGTATTTT

CDR3 length: 14
J gene: TRBJ1-1
V gene: TRBV5-1
D gene: TRBD1
clone size: many
CDR3 protein: CASSRPGQGTEAFF
CDR3 DNA: TGCGCCAGCAGTCGACCGGGACAGGGGACTGAAGCTTTCTTT

CDR3 length: 12
J gene: TRBJ2-3
V gene: TRBV3-1
D gene: .
clone size: .
CDR3 protein: CDSSRTPDTQYF
CDR3 DNA: TGTGACAGCAGCAGAACCCCAGATACGCAGTATTTT

CDR3 length: 15
J gene: TRBJ2-7
V gene: TRBV13
D gene: .
clone size: many
CDR3 protein: CASSLEGTTNYEQYF
CDR3 DNA: TGTGCCAGCAGCTTAGAAGGGACAACTAACTACGAGCAGTACTTC

CDR3 length: 14
J gene: TRBJ1-1
V gene: TRBV7-2
D gene: TRBD1
clone size: few
CDR3 protein: CASSSYGQGIEAFF
CDR3 DNA: TGTGCCAGCAGCTCCTATGGACAGGGGATTGAAGCTTTCTTT

CDR3 length: 15
J gene: TRBJ2-5
V gene: TRBV7-7
D gene: TRBD1
clone size: large
CDR3 protein: CASSPMTGGQETQYF
CDR3 DNA: TGTGCCAGCAGCCCGATGACAGGGGGCCAAGAGACCCAGTACTTC

CDR3 length: 11
J gene: TRBJ2-1
V gene: TRBV6-5
D gene: .
clone size: many
CDR3 protein: CASSRVNEQFF
CDR3 DNA: TGTGCCAGCAGCCGCGTGAATGAGCAGTTCTTC

CDR3 length: 13
J gene: TRBJ2-7
V gene: TRBV20-1
D gene: TRBD2
clone size: many
CDR3 protein: CSARNSGNYEQYF
CDR3 DNA: TGCAGTGCTAGAAATAGCGGGAACTACGAGCAGTACTTC

CDR3 length: 17
J gene: TRBJ1-2
V gene: TRBV5-4
D gene: TRBD1
clone size: many
CDR3 protein: CASSSPDRGRGTGGYTF
CDR3 DNA: TGTGCCAGCAGCTCCCCGGACAGGGGTAGGGGTACGGGAGGCTACACCTTC

CDR3 length: 14
J gene: TRBJ1-2
V gene: TRBV6-6
D gene: .
clone size: many
CDR3 protein: CASSYSEDNYGYTF
CDR3 DNA: TGTGCCAGCAGTTACTCGGAGGACAACTATGGCTACACCTTC

CDR3 length: 17
J gene: TRBJ2-7
V gene: TRBV20-1
D gene: TRBD2
clone size: many
CDR3 protein: CSATDYGGRGAAYEQYF
CDR3 DNA: TGCAGTGCTACGGACTACGGCGGGAGAGGGGCGGCCTACGAGCAGTACTTC

CDR3 length: 16
J gene: TRBJ2-6
V gene: TRBV2
D gene: TRBD1
clone size: many
CDR3 protein: CASIVTGASGANVLTF
CDR3 DNA: TGTGCCAGCATTGTGACAGGGGCCTCTGGGGCCAACGTCCTGACTTTC

CDR3 length: 15
J gene: TRBJ2-3
V gene: TRBV28
D gene: .
clone size: many
CDR3 protein: CASSLFPAATDTQYF
CDR3 DNA: TGTGCCAGCAGTTTATTCCCAGCGGCCACAGATACGCAGTATTTT

CDR3 length: 14
J gene: TRBJ1-1
V gene: TRBV12-3/TRBV12-4
D gene: .
clone size: many
CDR3 protein: CASSPAGYAIEAFF
CDR3 DNA: TGTGCCAGCAGCCCCGCCGGGTACGCGATTGAAGCTTTCTTT

CDR3 length: 16
J gene: TRBJ2-5
V gene: TRBV5-1
D gene: TRBD2
clone size: many
CDR3 protein: CASSLGLAGGRETQYF
CDR3 DNA: TGCGCCAGCAGCTTGGGACTAGCGGGAGGTAGAGAGACCCAGTACTTC

CDR3 length: 15
J gene: TRBJ2-7
V gene: TRBV20-1
D gene: TRBD1
clone size: many
CDR3 protein: CSARDYRGVFYEQYF
CDR3 DNA: TGCAGTGCTAGGGACTACAGGGGGGTTTTCTACGAGCAGTACTTC

CDR3 length: 17
J gene: TRBJ2-3
V gene: TRBV3-1
D gene: .
clone size: many
CDR3 protein: CASSQNNPFQSTDTQYF
CDR3 DNA: TGTGCCAGCAGCCAAAATAACCCCTTTCAGAGCACAGATACGCAGTATTTT

CDR3 length: 14
J gene: TRBJ1-5
V gene: TRBV20-1
D gene: .
clone size: .
CDR3 protein: CSAPRGISNKTQNF
CDR3 DNA: TGCAGTGCCCCTCGCGGGATCAGCAATAAGACCCAGAATTTT

CDR3 length: 16
J gene: TRBJ2-1
V gene: TRBV9
D gene: TRBD2
clone size: many
CDR3 protein: CASSVAPGGSYNEQFF
CDR3 DNA: TGTGCCAGCAGCGTAGCTCCAGGCGGGAGCTACAATGAGCAGTTCTTC

CDR3 length: 16
J gene: TRBJ2-2
V gene: TRBV5-1
D gene: .
clone size: many
CDR3 protein: CASSLGPRERTGELFF
CDR3 DNA: TGCGCCAGCAGCTTGGGACCCAGGGAGAGGACCGGGGAGCTGTTTTTT

CDR3 length: 14
J gene: TRBJ2-7
V gene: TRBV19
D gene: .
clone size: few
CDR3 protein: CASRRQFHSYEQYF
CDR3 DNA: TGTGCCAGCCGTAGACAGTTCCACTCCTACGAGCAGTACTTC

CDR3 length: 14
J gene: TRBJ1-1
V gene: TRBV9
D gene: .
clone size: many
CDR3 protein: CASSVRSETGEAFF
CDR3 DNA: TGTGCCAGCAGCGTCCGGAGCGAGACTGGGGAAGCTTTCTTT

CDR3 length: 15
J gene: TRBJ2-4
V gene: TRBV29-1
D gene: .
clone size: many
CDR3 protein: CSAWTEGFDKNIQYF
CDR3 DNA: TGCAGCGCATGGACAGAGGGGTTCGACAAAAACATTCAGTACTTC

CDR3 length: 18
J gene: TRBJ2-6
V gene: TRBV15
D gene: .
clone size: many
CDR3 protein: CATSRDPIGRTGANVLTF
CDR3 DNA: TGTGCCACCAGCAGAGATCCCATAGGCCGCACTGGGGCCAACGTCCTGACTTTC

CDR3 length: 16
J gene: TRBJ2-3
V gene: TRBV20-1
D gene: TRBD2
clone size: many
CDR3 protein: CSQLGWAGGQTDTQYF
CDR3 DNA: TGCAGCCAGCTAGGCTGGGCGGGGGGCCAAACAGATACGCAGTATTTT

CDR3 length: 17
J gene: TRBJ2-1
V gene: TRBV5-8
D gene: .
clone size: many
CDR3 protein: CASSLMSFGFSYNEQFF
CDR3 DNA: TGTGCCAGCAGCTTGATGAGCTTCGGGTTCTCCTACAATGAGCAGTTCTTC

CDR3 length: 16
J gene: TRBJ1-4
V gene: TRBV20-1
D gene: TRBD1
clone size: many
CDR3 protein: CSATGTGLVSNEKLFF
CDR3 DNA: TGCAGTGCCACCGGGACAGGGTTGGTGTCTAATGAAAAACTGTTTTTT

CDR3 length: 18
J gene: TRBJ2-6
V gene: TRBV5-1
D gene: TRBD1
clone size: many
CDR3 protein: CASSLGQGGGSGANVLTF
CDR3 DNA: TGCGCCAGCAGCCTTGGACAGGGAGGAGGTTCTGGGGCCAACGTCCTGACTTTC

CDR3 length: 15
J gene: TRBJ2-5
V gene: TRBV12-5
D gene: .
clone size: many
CDR3 protein: CASIRDGGFQETQYF
CDR3 DNA: TGTGCTAGCATAAGGGACGGCGGATTCCAAGAGACCCAGTACTTC

CDR3 length: 13
J gene: TRBJ1-1
V gene: TRBV28
D gene: TRBD1
clone size: few
CDR3 protein: CASRRQGGTEAFF
CDR3 DNA: TGTGCCAGCAGGAGACAGGGGGGCACTGAAGCTTTCTTT

CDR3 length: 16
J gene: TRBJ2-2
V gene: TRBV7-2
D gene: TRBD1
clone size: many
CDR3 protein: CASSPRRTGVPGELFF
CDR3 DNA: TGTGCCAGCAGCCCCCGAAGGACAGGGGTCCCCGGGGAGCTGTTTTTT

CDR3 length: 14
J gene: TRBJ1-4
V gene: TRBV20-1
D gene: TRBD1
clone size: many
CDR3 protein: CSARAWTGDEKLFF
CDR3 DNA: TGCAGTGCTAGAGCTTGGACAGGCGATGAAAAACTGTTTTTT

CDR3 length: 18
J gene: TRBJ2-3
V gene: TRBV11-3
D gene: .
clone size: .
CDR3 protein: CASSLGDRMSSYTDTQYF
CDR3 DNA: TGTGCCAGCAGCTTAGGGGACCGGATGAGTTCATACACAGATACGCAGTATTTT

CDR3 length: 16
J gene: TRBJ2-2
V gene: TRBV5-5
D gene: TRBD2
clone size: many
CDR3 protein: CASRMTGTSGTGELFF
CDR3 DNA: TGTGCCAGCAGGATGACCGGGACTAGCGGCACCGGGGAGCTGTTTTTT

CDR3 length: 14
J gene: TRBJ2-5
V gene: TRBV20-1
D gene: .
clone size: many
CDR3 protein: CSATKLGEQETQYF
CDR3 DNA: TGCAGTGCTACAAAACTGGGCGAACAAGAGACCCAGTACTTC